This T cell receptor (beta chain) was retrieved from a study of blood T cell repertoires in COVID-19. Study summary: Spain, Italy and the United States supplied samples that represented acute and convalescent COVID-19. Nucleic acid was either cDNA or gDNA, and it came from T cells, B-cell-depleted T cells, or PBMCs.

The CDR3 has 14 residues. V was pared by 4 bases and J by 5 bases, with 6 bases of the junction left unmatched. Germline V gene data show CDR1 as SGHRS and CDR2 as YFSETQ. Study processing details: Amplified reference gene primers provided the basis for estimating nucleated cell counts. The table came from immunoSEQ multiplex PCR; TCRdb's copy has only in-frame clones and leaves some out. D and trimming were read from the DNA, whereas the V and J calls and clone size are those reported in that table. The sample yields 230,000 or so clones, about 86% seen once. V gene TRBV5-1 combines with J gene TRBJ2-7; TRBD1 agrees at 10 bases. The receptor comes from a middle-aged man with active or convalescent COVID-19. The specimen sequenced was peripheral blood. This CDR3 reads CASSQTGGINEQYF. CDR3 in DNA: TGCGCCAGCAGCCAGACAGGGGGCATCAACGAGCAGTACTTC.